This TCR beta chain emerged from a study of blood T cell repertoires in COVID-19. Study-level information: PBMCs, B-cell-depleted T cells, or T cells were the source of the cDNA or gDNA that made up the material.

Repertoires were generated with immunoSEQ multiplex PCR, while TCRdb's copy carries only in-frame clones and drops some. The sample carries roughly 140,000 clones, about 80% recorded once. There are 15 residues in the CDR3. Germline CDR1 and CDR2: MGHRA and YSYEKL. Trimming pared 2 bases from V and 4 bases from J, leaving 14 bases between. The TCR comes from a man aged 60 to 75 with acute or convalescent COVID-19. This rearrangement joins TRBV4-1 to TRBJ1-2; D is unresolved. Input material: peripheral blood. The CDR3 loop reads CASSQTESYGYGYTF. CDR3 nucleotides: TGCGCCAGCAGCCAAACAGAGTCGTATGGCTATGGCTACACCTTC.